These T cell receptor beta chains were read from a single sample in a study of blood T cell repertoires in COVID-19. TCRdb's copy holds only in-frame clones and misses some; the assay was immunoSEQ multiplex PCR. The sample includes some 100,000 clones, roughly 83% of them seen just once. The source material was peripheral blood. Receptors were obtained from a human donor in a cohort sampled during active COVID-19. Both conserved end residues are part of each CDR3. Fields, in order: V gene, J gene, D gene, clone size, CDR3 protein, CDR3 DNA. D genes are given only for firm matches. A clone size is listed for some rows: how often the clone was seen (once, few, many), or a class if it is expanded.

V gene: TRBV11-3
J gene: TRBJ2-2
D gene: TRBD2
clone size: NA
CDR3 protein: CASSLDRDYGELFF
CDR3 DNA: TGTGCCAGCAGCTTAGACAGGGACTATGGGGAGCTGTTTTTT

V gene: TRBV5-1
J gene: TRBJ2-7
D gene: TRBD1
clone size: NA
CDR3 protein: CASSLGTGISGYEQYF
CDR3 DNA: TGCGCCAGCAGCCTGGGGACAGGGATTTCGGGGTACGAGCAGTACTTC

V gene: TRBV20-1
J gene: TRBJ2-1
D gene: NA
clone size: NA
CDR3 protein: CSGRLYNEQFF
CDR3 DNA: TGCAGTGGCAGACTGTACAATGAGCAGTTCTTC

V gene: TRBV3-1/TRBV3-2
J gene: TRBJ2-7
D gene: NA
clone size: NA
CDR3 protein: CASSPVGGVDEQYF
CDR3 DNA: TGTGCCAGCAGTCCCGTTGGAGGGGTGGACGAGCAGTACTTC

V gene: TRBV19
J gene: TRBJ2-1
D gene: TRBD1
clone size: NA
CDR3 protein: CASSIWTGEYNEQFF
CDR3 DNA: TGTGCCAGTAGTATCTGGACAGGGGAATACAATGAGCAGTTCTTC

V gene: TRBV6-6
J gene: TRBJ2-5
D gene: TRBD1
clone size: NA
CDR3 protein: CASSPGTGTQETQYF
CDR3 DNA: TGTGCCAGCAGCCCCGGGACAGGGACCCAAGAGACCCAGTACTTC

V gene: TRBV25-1
J gene: TRBJ2-5
D gene: TRBD2
clone size: NA
CDR3 protein: CASTGSGGQETQYF
CDR3 DNA: TGTGCCAGCACGGGTAGCGGGGGCCAAGAGACCCAGTACTTC

V gene: TRBV7-3
J gene: TRBJ2-1
D gene: TRBD1
clone size: NA
CDR3 protein: CASSLTPRGPNEQFF
CDR3 DNA: TGTGCCAGCAGCTTAACGCCCAGGGGGCCCAATGAGCAGTTCTTC

V gene: TRBV19
J gene: TRBJ2-7
D gene: NA
clone size: few
CDR3 protein: CASSASHADSTISYEQYF
CDR3 DNA: TGTGCCAGTAGTGCCTCCCACGCGGACAGCACTATCTCCTACGAGCAGTACTTC

V gene: TRBV28
J gene: TRBJ2-1
D gene: NA
clone size: NA
CDR3 protein: CASSLGKSGDYNEQFF
CDR3 DNA: TGTGCCAGCAGTTTAGGAAAAAGCGGAGACTACAATGAGCAGTTCTTC